These T cell receptor beta chains were read from a single sample in a study of cytomegalovirus exposure and HLA in healthy donors. Sequenced by immunoSEQ multiplex PCR; TCRdb stores in-frame clones only, minus some. This table holds some 65,000 clones, 55% to 75% found once. Input material: PBMCs. These receptors were collected from a woman in her twenties or thirties in good health and CMV-seronegative. The CDR3 runs from the conserved cysteine through the conserved F or W. The order of the fields is V gene, clone size, J gene, D gene, CDR3 length, CDR3 protein, CDR3 DNA. A D gene is named only where the DNA matches it firmly. Expanded clones get a size class; other rows say once, few or many, or leave the size out.

>TRBV28|few|TRBJ2-5|NA|15
CASSLQGGRKETQYF
TGTGCCAGCAGCCTGCAGGGGGGTAGGAAAGAGACCCAGTACTTC
>TRBV30|NA|TRBJ1-2|TRBD1|16
CAWSVSDRESKDGYTF
TGTGCCTGGAGTGTCTCAGACAGGGAGTCTAAGGATGGCTACACCTTC
>TRBV29-1|NA|TRBJ1-1|TRBD1|13
CSVTGQLNTEAFF
TGCAGCGTAACGGGACAGCTGAACACTGAAGCTTTCTTT
>TRBV14|NA|TRBJ1-1|NA|13
CASSQQGGAEAFF
TGTGCCAGCAGCCAACAGGGAGGCGCTGAAGCTTTCTTT
>TRBV7-9|NA|TRBJ2-3|NA|14
CASSLVTGTDTQYF
TGTGCCAGCAGCTTAGTGACAGGCACAGATACGCAGTATTTT
>TRBV11-2|NA|TRBJ1-2|TRBD1|15
CASSSLTGTNYGYTF
TGTGCCAGCAGCTCCTTGACAGGGACGAACTATGGCTACACCTTC
>TRBV27|once|TRBJ1-3|NA|17
CASSLSGRGGAGNTIYF
TGTGCCAGCAGTTTATCGGGGCGAGGGGGTGCTGGAAACACCATATATTTT
>TRBV13|NA|TRBJ2-6|TRBD1|15
CASSTGQSGANVLTF
TGTGCCAGCAGTACGGGACAGTCTGGGGCCAACGTCCTGACTTTC
>TRBV30|NA|TRBJ1-5|NA|17
CAWSRGGSFYSNQPQHF
TGTGCCTGGAGCAGGGGTGGCAGCTTTTATAGCAATCAGCCCCAGCATTTT
>TRBV7-9|NA|TRBJ1-1|NA|17
CASSKRQGAGMNTEAFF
TGTGCCAGCAGCAAGAGACAAGGCGCTGGCATGAACACTGAAGCTTTCTTT
>TRBV30|NA|TRBJ2-2|TRBD2|14
CAWSGGVNTGELFF
TGTGCCTGGAGCGGGGGGGTAAACACCGGGGAGCTGTTTTTT
>TRBV30|many|TRBJ2-7|NA|13
CAWRGGGVYEQYF
TGTGCCTGGAGGGGCGGAGGGGTCTACGAGCAGTACTTC
>TRBV5-6|NA|TRBJ2-7|NA|13
CASTSGSSYEQYF
TGTGCCAGCACCTCAGGATCCTCCTACGAGCAGTACTTC
>TRBV5-6|NA|TRBJ2-5|NA|13
CASRRGGKETQYF
TGTGCCAGCCGGAGGGGGGGTAAGGAGACCCAGTACTTC
>TRBV28|NA|TRBJ1-3|NA|14
CASTGVNSGNTIYF
TGTGCCAGCACCGGGGTAAACTCTGGAAACACCATATATTTT
>TRBV2|NA|TRBJ1-2|NA|14
CASSEYGRGYGYTF
TGTGCCAGCAGTGAATATGGGAGGGGCTATGGCTACACCTTC
>TRBV5-1|NA|TRBJ2-5|NA|11
CASSLAETQYF
TGCGCCAGCAGCTTGGCGGAGACCCAGTACTTC
>TRBV4-3|NA|TRBJ2-2|NA|18
CASSQELGISGQFGELFF
TGCGCCAGCAGCCAAGAGCTCGGGATCAGCGGGCAATTCGGGGAGCTGTTTTTT
>TRBV30|NA|TRBJ2-7|NA|12
CAWSSQGIEQYF
TGTGCCTGGAGCTCGCAGGGGATCGAGCAGTACTTC
>TRBV18|once|TRBJ1-1|TRBD1|17
CASSTGTGGRDGTEAFF
TGTGCCAGCTCAACCGGGACAGGGGGACGGGATGGCACTGAAGCTTTCTTT
>TRBV5-1|few|TRBJ2-7|TRBD1|15
CASSLGNRGNYEQYF
TGCGCCAGCAGCTTGGGGAACAGGGGAAACTACGAGCAGTACTTC
>TRBV19|NA|TRBJ1-6|TRBD1|17
CASSTDRGIYGNSPLHF
TGTGCCAGTAGTACCGACAGGGGTATTTACGGGAATTCACCCCTCCACTTT
>TRBV2|NA|TRBJ1-2|TRBD1|15
CASSERQGRGYGYTF
TGTGCCAGCAGTGAAAGACAGGGAAGGGGATATGGCTACACCTTC
>TRBV7-9|NA|TRBJ1-5|TRBD1|16
CASSLGGQGAGQPQHF
TGTGCCAGCAGCTTAGGCGGCCAGGGGGCGGGTCAGCCCCAGCATTTT
>TRBV11-2|NA|TRBJ1-2|TRBD1|18
CASSPLRDRGVVGYGYTF
TGTGCCAGCAGCCCGCTACGGGACAGGGGAGTGGTGGGCTATGGCTACACCTTC
>TRBV7-2|NA|TRBJ2-7|TRBD1|15
CASSLAGRGLMVQYF
TGTGCCAGCAGCTTAGCGGGCAGGGGGCTAATGGTGCAGTACTTC
>TRBV30|NA|TRBJ1-2|NA|13
CAWSGGVRYGYTF
TGTGCCTGGAGTGGCGGGGTGCGCTATGGCTACACCTTC
>TRBV29-1|NA|TRBJ2-1|TRBD2|15
CSVAGRGGSYNEQFF
TGCAGCGTTGCAGGGCGGGGGGGCTCCTACAATGAGCAGTTCTTC
>TRBV4-1|NA|TRBJ1-1|TRBD1|15
CASSQAAGGPTEAFF
TGCGCCAGCAGCCAAGCGGCAGGGGGTCCCACTGAAGCTTTCTTT
>TRBV18|few|TRBJ2-7|TRBD1|15
CASSAGTGLSYEQYF
TGTGCCAGCTCAGCCGGGACAGGGCTATCCTACGAGCAGTACTTC
>TRBV7-8|NA|TRBJ1-5|NA|14
CASSLRLGGQPQHF
TGTGCCAGCAGCTTACGTCTCGGGGGTCAGCCCCAGCATTTT
>TRBV10-3|NA|TRBJ1-6|NA|16
CAITQDSLHYNSPLHF
TGTGCCATCACTCAAGACAGCCTCCACTATAATTCACCCCTCCACTTT
>TRBV10-2|NA|TRBJ1-1|NA|12
CASRERDTEAFF
TGCGCCAGCAGGGAGCGCGACACTGAAGCTTTCTTT
>TRBV5-1|NA|TRBJ2-1|TRBD2|16
CASSLGTSSSYNEQFF
TGCGCCAGCAGCTTGGGGACTAGTTCTTCCTACAATGAGCAGTTCTTC
>TRBV2|NA|TRBJ1-2|TRBD1|14
CAFKGGAGGTGYTF
TGTGCCTTTAAGGGGGGGGCAGGGGGCACTGGCTACACCTTC
>TRBV2|NA|TRBJ2-2|TRBD2|15
CASSDPSGVHGELFF
TGTGCCAGCAGTGACCCTAGCGGGGTGCACGGGGAGCTGTTTTTT
>TRBV5-6|NA|TRBJ2-6|NA|18
CASSSTGEYHSGANVLTF
TGTGCCAGCAGCTCGACAGGAGAGTATCACTCTGGGGCCAACGTCCTGACTTTC
>TRBV7-2|few|TRBJ1-6|NA|16
CASSLGPDSYNSPLHF
TGTGCCAGCAGCTTAGGTCCAGACTCCTATAATTCACCCCTCCACTTT
>TRBV7-6|NA|TRBJ2-7|TRBD2|16
CASSLRVVGGADEQYF
TGTGCCAGCAGCTTAAGGGTGGTCGGGGGGGCCGACGAGCAGTACTTC
>TRBV12-5|NA|TRBJ2-2|TRBD1|17
CASGLALGTGDTGELFF
TGTGCTAGTGGTTTGGCCCTCGGGACAGGGGACACCGGGGAGCTGTTTTTT
>TRBV5-4|NA|TRBJ2-3|TRBD2|14
CASSEAGGLDTQYF
TGTGCCAGCAGCGAAGCGGGGGGGCTGGATACGCAGTATTTT
>TRBV7-3|NA|TRBJ1-2|NA|13
CASSLEADYGYTF
TGTGCCAGCAGCTTAGAGGCAGATTATGGCTACACCTTC
>TRBV14|few|TRBJ1-1|NA|13
CASSQDGGPSITF
TGTGCCAGCAGCCAAGATGGTGGGCCCAGTATAACCTTT
>TRBV5-1|NA|TRBJ2-7|TRBD2|17
CASSLGSGGAISYEQYF
TGCGCCAGCAGCTTGGGTAGCGGGGGGGCAATCTCCTACGAGCAGTACTTC
>TRBV20-1|few|TRBJ1-4|TRBD1|11
CSGAGGEKLFF
TGCAGTGGGGCAGGGGGTGAAAAACTGTTTTTT
>TRBV27|few|TRBJ2-2|NA|13
CASSSRGTGELFF
TGTGCCAGCAGTTCAAGGGGAACCGGGGAGCTGTTTTTT